What follows describes a single T cell receptor beta chain. As yet, its antigen is unknown. The V end lost 3 bases, the J end lost 2 bases, and 8 bases lay between the germline ends. This CDR3 spans 14 amino acids. CDR1 and CDR2 (germline): LNHDA, SQIVND (reference sequence). TCRdb's copy holds only in-frame clones and misses some; the assay was immunoSEQ multiplex PCR. Of over 45,000 clones in the sample, about 94% were seen once. The data originate from a study of T cell therapy after organ transplantation. Overall study: Up to 6 doses were given at 2-week intervals.

Notes on the study in general: Post-therapy CD8 clonality change correlated inversely with pretherapy clonality.

Specimen: CD8+ T cells from blood, collected before autologous CMV-specific T cell therapy. The source of this sequence is a human patient who had received a solid organ transplant and had CMV disease. The chain combines TRBV19 with TRBJ2-1; no clear D gene. DNA for the CDR3: TGTGCCAGTAGTATTGGGGATCCCTACAATGAGCAGTTCTTC. Amino acid sequence: CASSIGDPYNEQFF. The variable domain in full, completed from reference TRBV19 and TRBJ2-1, reads DGGITQSPKYLFRKEGQNVTLSCEQNLNHDAMYWYRQDPGQGLRLIYYSQIVNDFQKGDIAEGYSVSREKKESFPLTVTSAQKNPTAFYLCASSIGDPYNEQFFGPGTRLTVL.